Shown below are 18 T cell receptor beta chains from a single sample sequenced in a study of graft-versus-host responses after intestinal transplantation. Assay: immunoSEQ multiplex PCR; the TCRdb copy retains only in-frame clones and omits some. This table has about 150,000 clones, 80% to 95% appearing once. These TCRs' antigens remain unknown. Sequenced material: unstimulated CD4+ T cells sorted from spleen or lymph node cells, taken before intestinal transplant. These receptors were taken from a human donor who received an intestinal transplant.

Only a few counts were recorded for this clone. The chain recombines TRBV19 with TRBJ1-1; no firm D call. This CDR3 comprises 14 residues. Trimming left V 7 bases short and J 1 base short, with 13 bases between. Germline values: CDR1 LNHDA, CDR2 SQIVND (reference sequence). This CDR3 is CASTMISGNTEAFF. CDR3 sequence (DNA): TGTGCCAGTACCATGATATCAGGGAACACTGAAGCTTTCTTT.

CDR3 sequence (DNA): TGCGCCAGCAGCCACACACAGACAGGCCCCAACTACGAGCAGTACTTC. Encoded protein: CASSHTQTGPNYEQYF. The chain links TRBV5-1 to TRBJ2-5; D is possibly TRBD1 (6 bases). TRBJ2-7 explains the end of the DNA better; the J call may be wrong. This CDR3 is 16 amino acids long. The germline CDR1 and CDR2 sequences are SGHRS and YFSETQ.

The rearrangement links TRBV27 to TRBJ2-2; D unresolved. V lost 8 bases and J lost 1, with 17 bases in between. This CDR3 has 16 amino acids. Germline V lookup: CDR1 MNHEY, CDR2 SMNVEV (reference sequence). The CDR3 reads CASRFPGLQNTGELFF. The CDR3 coding sequence is TGTGCCAGCCGGTTTCCGGGCCTACAGAACACCGGGGAGCTGTTTTTT.

Remarks on this clone: Other nucleotide sequences from this sample produce the same CDR3. This CDR3 reads CASSLTSGRTDTQYF. CDR3 bases: TGTGCCAGCAGCTTAACTAGCGGGCGCACAGATACGCAGTATTTT. The chain recombines TRBV7-3 with TRBJ2-3; 7 bases match TRBD2. The CDR3 runs to 15 residues. CDR1 is SGHTA and CDR2 is FQGTGA in the germline V gene. J lost 1 base, V lost 0 bases, and 1 base had no gene match.

The chain carries TRBV6-5 and TRBJ1-1; no definite D call. This CDR3 spans 16 amino acids. The V gene lost 2 bases and the J gene lost 0 bases, with 13 bases spanning the gap. The V gene's germline CDR1 is MNHEY and CDR2 SVGAGI. The CDR3 nucleotides read TGTGCCAGCAGTTACCTCGGCGCGGGAATGAACACTGAAGCTTTCTTT. Protein: CASSYLGAGMNTEAFF.

A word on this clone: Without the conserved terminal phenylalanine or tryptophan, this CDR3 likely stems from a read error. The chain has TRBV5-4 and TRBJ1-4; 12 bases agree with TRBD1. The ends lost 4 bases at V and 8 bases at J; junction bases unmatched: 3. This CDR3 is built from 14 residues. In germline, CDR1 is SGHNT, CDR2 YYREEE (reference sequence). CDR3 in amino acids: CASSRDRGREKLFL. The DNA of the CDR3 is TGTGCCAGCAGCAGGGACAGGGGGCGGGAAAAACTGTTTCTT.

V is TRBV27 and J is TRBJ2-1; TRBD1 agrees at 8 bases. The CDR3 is 16 residues long. Germline V CDR1 and CDR2: MNHEY, SMNVEV (reference sequence). With 7 bases clipped from V and 7 bases from J, the junction kept 15 bases outside the gene matches. As DNA, the CDR3 is TGTGCCAGCACCCCAACAGCCAGGGGGCTTTTGAATGAGCAGTTCTTC. Translating gives CASTPTARGLLNEQFF.

DNA for the CDR3: TGTGCCAGCAGCGAAGGGACGGGAGGATTAGGCTACGAGCAGTACTTC. Protein: CASSEGTGGLGYEQYF. This rearrangement joins TRBV21-1 to TRBJ2-5; TRBD2, the table's D call, lacks a check against the DNA. The closer fit of TRBJ2-7 to the DNA end suggests the J call may be wrong. TRBV21-1 is labeled a pseudogene. The CDR3 spans 16 residues.

In regard to this clone: Other DNA sequences in this specimen translate into the identical CDR3. This chain connects TRBV28 to TRBJ2-7, with D unclear. V was trimmed by 2 bases and J by 1 base, leaving 9 bases between them. The CDR3 length is 14 residues. Germline V lookup: CDR1 MDHEN, CDR2 SYDVKM. The CDR3 loop is CASSLRGLSYEQYF. The DNA of the CDR3 is TGTGCCAGCAGTTTAAGAGGCCTTTCCTACGAGCAGTACTTC.

This chain connects TRBV10-3 to TRBJ1-2, with a tentative D call TRBD1 (5 bases). This CDR3 comprises 12 residues. With 3 bases removed from V and 8 bases from J, the gap between germline ends came to 10 bases. Germline assignment: CDR1 ENHRY and CDR2 SYGVKD. CDR3 in DNA: TGTGCCATCAGTGATTCGGGGGACGGCTACACCTTC. This codes for CAISDSGDGYTF.

The chain is built from TRBV18 and TRBJ2-5, with D tentatively TRBD2 (6 bases). The last part of the DNA fits TRBJ2-7 better; the J call may be wrong. Germline values: CDR1 KGHSH, CDR2 LQKENI. CDR3 length equals 15 residues. CDR3 DNA sequence: TGTGCCAGCTCACAATCCGGGACTTACTCCTACGAGCAGTACTTC. Translating it yields CASSQSGTYSYEQYF.

The chain combines TRBV15 with TRBJ1-4; D perhaps matches TRBD1 (5 bases). Per germline, CDR1 LNHNV and CDR2 YYDKDF (reference sequence). V lost 5 bases and J 4 bases, leaving 14 bases between the germline ends. This CDR3 region has 15 residues. CDR3 bases: TGTGCCACCAGCCGTCCGGAAGGGGATAATGAAAAACTGTTTTTT. Protein sequence: CATSRPEGDNEKLFF.

The rearrangement uses TRBV19 and TRBJ2-7; 10 bases are shared with TRBD1. The V gene's germline CDR1 is LNHDA and CDR2 SQIVND (reference sequence). CDR3 length equals 14 residues. V shed 8 bases and J 5 bases; nucleotides not matched to a gene: 9. The CDR3 loop reads CASGDRDRGHEQYF. In DNA, the CDR3 is TGTGCCAGTGGGGACCGGGACAGGGGCCACGAGCAGTACTTC.

This clone appeared once. The genes are TRBV4-3 and TRBJ1-1, with a tentative D call TRBD1 (5 bases). The germline CDR1 and CDR2 sequences are LGHNA and YSLEER. V dropped 1 base and J dropped 4 bases, with 10 bases sitting between them. This CDR3 is 14 amino acids long. Here the CDR3 DNA reads TGCGCCAGCAGCCAAGGGGGCCGTGGCACTGAAGCTTTCTTT. This sequence encodes CASSQGGRGTEAFF.

V is TRBV27 and J is TRBJ1-2; TRBD1 matches at 8 bases. The germline V gene has CDR1 MNHEY and CDR2 SMNVEV (reference sequence). Trimming removed 3 bases from V and 2 bases from J; junction bases left unmatched: 8. The CDR3 spans 16 residues. The CDR3: CASSFTGTGLNYGYTF. The CDR3 nucleotides are TGTGCCAGCAGTTTTACCGGGACAGGACTAAACTATGGCTACACCTTC.

CDR3: CASSKGGSGANVLTF. The CDR3 coding sequence is TGTGCCAGTAGTAAAGGGGGCTCTGGGGCCAACGTCCTGACTTTC. The chain uses TRBV19 and TRBJ2-6, with D maybe TRBD1 (6 bases). V lost 4 bases to trimming and J lost 0 bases, with 7 bases between them. The CDR3 runs 15 residues. Germline assignment: CDR1 LNHDA and CDR2 SQIVND (reference sequence).

This chain uses TRBV7-3 with TRBJ1-1; 8 bases match TRBD1. Germline V gene lookup returns CDR1 SGHTA and CDR2 FQGTGA. The CDR3 extends over 13 amino acids. Losses at the gene ends were 3 bases for V and 6 bases for J; bases not matched to a gene: 3. Here the CDR3 reads CASSFDRGAEAFF. In DNA form, the CDR3 reads TGTGCCAGCAGCTTCGACAGGGGAGCTGAAGCTTTCTTT.

V is TRBV7-3 and J is TRBJ1-2, with 8 nucleotides matching TRBD1. There are 13 residues in the CDR3. In germline, CDR1 is SGHTA, CDR2 FQGTGA. With 5 bases clipped from V and 7 bases from J, the junction kept 6 bases outside the gene matches. The DNA for the CDR3 is TGTGCCAGCAGCCATACAGGGGGTTTTGGCTACACCTTC. It codes for CASSHTGGFGYTF.